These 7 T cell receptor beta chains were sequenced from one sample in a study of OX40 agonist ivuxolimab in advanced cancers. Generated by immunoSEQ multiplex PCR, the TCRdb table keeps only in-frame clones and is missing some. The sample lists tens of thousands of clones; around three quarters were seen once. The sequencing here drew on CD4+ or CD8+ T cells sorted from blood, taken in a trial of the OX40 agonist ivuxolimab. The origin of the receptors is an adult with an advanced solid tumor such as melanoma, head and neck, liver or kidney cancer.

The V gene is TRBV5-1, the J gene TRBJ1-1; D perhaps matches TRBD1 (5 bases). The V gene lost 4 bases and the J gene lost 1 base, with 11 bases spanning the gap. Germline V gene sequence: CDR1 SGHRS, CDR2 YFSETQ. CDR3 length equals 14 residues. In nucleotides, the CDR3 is TGCGCCAGCAGCATCTCGAGGGGGAACACTGAAGCTTTCTTT. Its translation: CASSISRGNTEAFF. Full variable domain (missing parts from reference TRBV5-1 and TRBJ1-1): KAGVTQTPRYLIKTRGQQVTLSCSPISGHRSVSWYQQTPGQGLQFLFEYFSETQRNKGNFPGRFSGRQFSNSRSEMNVSTLELGDSALYLCASSISRGNTEAFFGQGTRLTVV.

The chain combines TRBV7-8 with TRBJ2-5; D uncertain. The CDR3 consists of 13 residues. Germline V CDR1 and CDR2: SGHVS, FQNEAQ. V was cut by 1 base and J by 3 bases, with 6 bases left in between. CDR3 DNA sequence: TGTGCCAGCAGCTTAGGACTTGAAGAGACCCAGTACTTC. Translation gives CASSLGLEETQYF.

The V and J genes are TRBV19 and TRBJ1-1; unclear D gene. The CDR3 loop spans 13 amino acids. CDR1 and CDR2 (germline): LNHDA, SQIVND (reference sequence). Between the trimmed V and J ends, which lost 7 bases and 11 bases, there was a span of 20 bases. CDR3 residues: CASTPGPVFGAFF. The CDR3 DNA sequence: TGTGCCAGTACCCCAGGCCCGGTTTTCGGGGCTTTCTTT. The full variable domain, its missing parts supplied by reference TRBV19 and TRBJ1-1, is DGGITQSPKYLFRKEGQNVTLSCEQNLNHDAMYWYRQDPGQGLRLIYYSQIVNDFQKGDIAEGYSVSREKKESFPLTVTSAQKNPTAFYLCASTPGPVFGAFFGQGTRLTVV.

CDR3 residues: CSVEDRDSSYEQYF. CDR3 nucleotide sequence: TGCAGCGTTGAAGACCGGGACAGTTCCTACGAGCAGTACTTC. The chain is built from TRBV29-1 and TRBJ2-7; 7 bases are shared with TRBD1. CDR1 is SQVTM, CDR2 ANQGSEA, per germline. The CDR3 loop spans 14 amino acids. J lost 1 base, V lost 0 bases, and 3 bases had no gene match.

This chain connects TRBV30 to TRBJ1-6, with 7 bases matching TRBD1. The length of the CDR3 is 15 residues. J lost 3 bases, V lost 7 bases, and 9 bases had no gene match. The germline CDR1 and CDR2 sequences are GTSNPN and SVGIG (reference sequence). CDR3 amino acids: CAFLPTGSYNSPLHF. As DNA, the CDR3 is TGTGCCTTCCTCCCGACAGGGAGCTATAATTCACCCCTCCACTTT.

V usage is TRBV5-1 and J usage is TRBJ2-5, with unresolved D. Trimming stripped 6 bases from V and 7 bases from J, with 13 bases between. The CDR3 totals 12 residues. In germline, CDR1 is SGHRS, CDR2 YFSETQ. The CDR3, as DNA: TGCGCCAGCACTATAGGCCCAGGGACCCAGTACTTC. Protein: CASTIGPGTQYF.

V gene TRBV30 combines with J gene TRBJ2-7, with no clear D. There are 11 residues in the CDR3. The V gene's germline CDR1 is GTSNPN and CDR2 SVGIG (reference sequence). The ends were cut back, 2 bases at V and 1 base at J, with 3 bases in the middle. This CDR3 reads CAWSSSYEQYF. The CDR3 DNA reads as TGTGCCTGGAGTTCTTCCTACGAGCAGTACTTC.